This is a list of T cell receptor beta chains from one sample in a study of shared clonotypes between healthy human individuals. Repertoires were generated with immunoSEQ multiplex PCR, while TCRdb's copy carries only in-frame clones and drops some. The data show some 2.1 million clones, about 95% seen once. The sample was naive CD4+ T cells sorted from blood. The source is a man younger than 35 in good health. Each CDR3 is given with its conserved first and last residue. D genes are given only for firm matches. Clone size is stated in some rows and not others, as once, few, many or a class when expanded.

>.|TRBJ2-7|TRBV5-6|.
TGTGCCAGCAGCCCTACGGCGGGCTACGAGCAGTACTTC
CASSPTAGYEQYF
>.|TRBJ2-7|TRBV7-6|.
TGTGCCAGCAGCTCCTGGACAAGGGGGAAAGCCTACGAGCAGTACTTC
CASSSWTRGKAYEQYF
>.|TRBJ1-3|TRBV10-1|.
TGCGCCAGCAGTGAGTCAGGATCCTCTGGAAACACCATATATTTT
CASSESGSSGNTIYF
>.|TRBJ2-3|TRBV10-3|.
TGTGCCATCCGTTACTCCCACACAGATACGCAGTATTTT
CAIRYSHTDTQYF
>.|TRBJ1-1|TRBV18|.
TGTGCCAGCTCCCCTTATACCGTACAGAACACTGAAGCTTTCTTT
CASSPYTVQNTEAFF
>.|TRBJ2-2|TRBV5-4|.
TGTGCCAGCAGCCACTATCCCGGGACCTACACCGGGGAGCTGTTTTTT
CASSHYPGTYTGELFF
>.|TRBJ2-1|TRBV4-3|.
TGCGCCAGCAGCCAAGGAGCGGTTATCTACAATGAGCAGTTCTTC
CASSQGAVIYNEQFF
>TRBD1|TRBJ2-1|TRBV6-5|.
TGTGCCAGCAGACCGGGACAGGGATTCAATGAGCAGTTCTTC
CASRPGQGFNEQFF
>.|TRBJ1-1|TRBV27|.
TGTGCCAGCAGACCCTGGGGTCTGAACACTGAAGCTTTCTTT
CASRPWGLNTEAFF
>TRBD1|TRBJ1-4|TRBV4-2|.
TGTGCCAGCAGCCAAGATCCACTGATGGGACAGGGGGCAACTAATGAAAAACTGTTTTTT
CASSQDPLMGQGATNEKLFF
>.|TRBJ1-3|TRBV5-1|.
TGCGCCAGCAGCCCCAGGGGTCCTGGAAACACCATATATTTT
CASSPRGPGNTIYF
>.|TRBJ1-2|TRBV11-2|.
TGTGCCAGCGCCGGGGCTAACTATGGCTACACCTTC
CASAGANYGYTF
>.|TRBJ2-5|TRBV30|once
TGTGCCTGGTCGACCATGGAACTAGAGACCCAGTACTTC
CAWSTMELETQYF
>TRBD2|TRBJ2-2|TRBV5-1|.
TGCGCCAGCAGCCCCACAAACCTAGCGGGAGCCGGGGAGCTGTTTTTT
CASSPTNLAGAGELFF
>TRBD2|TRBJ2-3|TRBV9|.
TGTGCCAGCAGCGTAGGGGAGGGGAGCGGGAGGGCCCGCACAGATACGCAGTATTTT
CASSVGEGSGRARTDTQYF
>.|TRBJ1-2|TRBV9|.
TGTGCCAGCAGCGCGGACAAATCTAACTATGGCTACACCTTC
CASSADKSNYGYTF
>.|TRBJ1-2|TRBV29-1|.
TGCAGCGTTCAGCGATCCGCGGGGGAGTATGGCTACACCTTC
CSVQRSAGEYGYTF
>.|TRBJ1-6|TRBV6-6|.
TGTGCCAGCAGTGACAGACACGAGGGTAATTCACCCCTCCACTTT
CASSDRHEGNSPLHF
>TRBD2|TRBJ2-3|TRBV19|.
TGTGCCAGTACACGAGGGACTAGCGGGGTTGATACGCAGTATTTT
CASTRGTSGVDTQYF
>.|TRBJ2-3|TRBV27|.
TGTGCCAGCAGTCCCTCATCGGTTCGCCCCACAGATACGCAGTATTTT
CASSPSSVRPTDTQYF
>.|TRBJ2-7|TRBV9|.
TGTGCCAGCAGCGGAGGGCCGGCCCTCGAGCAGTACTTC
CASSGGPALEQYF
>.|TRBJ1-5|TRBV4-3|.
TGCGCCAGCAGCCAAGGAATAACTGAGAATCAGCCCCAGCATTTT
CASSQGITENQPQHF
>.|TRBJ1-2|TRBV1|.
TGCACCAGCAGCCATCGAATCATCCGGACAGCCTATGGCTACACCTTC
CTSSHRIIRTAYGYTF
>TRBD1|TRBJ2-3|TRBV28|.
TGTGCCAGCAGTTTGTTACCGGGACAGGGTACAGATACGCAGTATTTT
CASSLLPGQGTDTQYF
>TRBD1|TRBJ2-5|TRBV6-1|.
TGTGCCAGCAGCTCTGACAGGGGGGGAGGAGAGACCCAGTACTTC
CASSSDRGGGETQYF
>.|TRBJ2-1|TRBV5-6|.
TGTGCCAGCAGCCTCCAGGGGGGCCCCTACAATGAGCAGTTCTTC
CASSLQGGPYNEQFF
>.|TRBJ1-4|TRBV19|few
TGTGCCAGTAGTATAGTAAGGTTTAATGAAAAACTGTTTTTT
CASSIVRFNEKLFF
>TRBD1|TRBJ2-2|TRBV10-2|.
TGCGCCAGCAGCAGGGGGCTAAACACCGGGGAGCTGTTTTTT
CASSRGLNTGELFF
>.|TRBJ2-7|TRBV6-6|.
TGTGCCAGCAGTTACTCCAAGGACAGAGCCTACGAGCAGTACTTC
CASSYSKDRAYEQYF
>.|TRBJ2-1|TRBV6-5|.
TGTGCCAGCAGCCGGGGAGGTTGGTACAATGAGCAGTTCTTC
CASSRGGWYNEQFF
>.|TRBJ1-5|TRBV19|few
TGTGCCAGTAGTAGGACGGGACAGCCCCAGCATTTT
CASSRTGQPQHF
>.|TRBJ1-2|TRBV11-2|few
TGTGCCAGCAGCTCCGACAGCTATGGCTACACCTTC
CASSSDSYGYTF
>.|TRBJ1-5|TRBV18|.
TGTGCCAGCTCACCACGAGGGAGTCTCGGCAATCAGCCCCAGCATTTT
CASSPRGSLGNQPQHF
>TRBD2|TRBJ2-3|TRBV4-3|.
TGCGCCAGCAGCCAAGAGCCGGGGGGGAACACAGATACGCAGTATTTT
CASSQEPGGNTDTQYF
>.|TRBJ2-5|TRBV6-1|.
TGTGCCAGCAGTGATTATCCCTTTCAAGAGACCCAGTACTTC
CASSDYPFQETQYF
>.|TRBJ2-5|TRBV7-9|few
TGTGCCAGCAGCTTAGACAGGAAAGAGACCCAGTACTTC
CASSLDRKETQYF
>TRBD1|TRBJ1-5|TRBV10-3|.
TGTGCCATCAGTGGGGGGACAGGGGATCAGCCCCAGCATTTT
CAISGGTGDQPQHF
>TRBD1|TRBJ1-2|TRBV7-6|.
TGTGCCAGCAGCTTCTCAGGGGGGGATGGCTACACCTTC
CASSFSGGDGYTF
>TRBD2|TRBJ2-7|TRBV7-2|.
TGTGCCAGCAGCTTCAAGCGGGGGTGGCCCGAAGACGAGCAGTACTTC
CASSFKRGWPEDEQYF
>TRBD1|TRBJ2-7|TRBV25-1|.
TGTGCCAGCAGTGAAATGGGACAGGGGGCCTGGGACGAGCAGTACTTC
CASSEMGQGAWDEQYF
>TRBD1|TRBJ1-1|TRBV5-1|.
TGCGCCAGCAGCTACCGACAGGGAGGCACTGAAGCTTTCTTT
CASSYRQGGTEAFF
>.|TRBJ1-3|TRBV6-5|.
TGTGCCAGCAGTCCACGGGGGGCGGCTGGAAACACCATATATTTT
CASSPRGAAGNTIYF